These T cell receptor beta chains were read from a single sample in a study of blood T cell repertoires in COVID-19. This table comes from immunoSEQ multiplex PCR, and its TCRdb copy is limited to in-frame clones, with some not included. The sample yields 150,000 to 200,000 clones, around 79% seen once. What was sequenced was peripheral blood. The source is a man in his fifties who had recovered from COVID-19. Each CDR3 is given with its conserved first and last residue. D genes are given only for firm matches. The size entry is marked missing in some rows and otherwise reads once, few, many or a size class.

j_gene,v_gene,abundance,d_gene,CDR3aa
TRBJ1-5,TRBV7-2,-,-,CASSLAALNQPQHF
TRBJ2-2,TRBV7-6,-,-,CASSLEGGATGELFF
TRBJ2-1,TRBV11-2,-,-,CASSFGYNEQFF
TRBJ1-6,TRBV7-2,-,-,CASSDIQGGDSPLHF
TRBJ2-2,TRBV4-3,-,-,CASSQSSRGTGELFF
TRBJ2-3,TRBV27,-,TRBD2,CASRTRGSTDTQYF
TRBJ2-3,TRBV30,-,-,CAWTRPRGSTDTQYF
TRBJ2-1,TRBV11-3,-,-,CASSHTRDSLSYNEQFF
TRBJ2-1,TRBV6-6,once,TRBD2,CASRVGLAGVNEQFF
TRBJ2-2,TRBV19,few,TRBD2,CASTTTLAGGLTGELFF